Sequencing of this T cell receptor (beta chain) was carried out in a study of cytomegalovirus exposure and HLA in healthy donors (TCRdb year 2017). The study in broad terms: An earlier analysis of approximately 640 of the donors reported 250 to 350 Gb of sequence data and 117 million unique TCR beta sequences from about 179 million T cells. Donor age, sex, ethnicity and CMV serostatus were compiled alongside the repertoire data. The study was designed to test whether signatures of past pathogen exposure could be identified by cataloging public T cell receptors. A handful of DR-DQ haplotypes were handled as single units for association and clustering because linkage in the cohort was strong. In a later analysis, previously published TCR beta repertoires from about 640 donors were re-analyzed and high-resolution HLA genotyping was added so that TCR occurrence patterns could be studied. To predict cytomegalovirus infection status, the study combined high-throughput TCR immunosequencing, statistical association of individual TCRs with disease status, and machine learning. In a later genetic analysis, genome-wide SNP genotypes for about 65% of the 666 donors were used, and that subset was treated as a discovery cohort. Roughly 300 gigabases of sequencing data and approximately 85 million unique TCR sequences were included in an early release covering under 650 HLA-typed donors. An earlier analysis of 587 of the donors used high-throughput TCR beta sequencing to judge whether each TCR beta V gene segment behaved as functional or pseudogenic. Class I and class II HLA loci were covered by the typing at four-digit resolution. Of the roughly 400 genotyped donors, roughly 76% were placed in the genetic ancestry cluster associated with self-reported Caucasian donors. Rather than drawing on any new phenotypic data, the later analysis identified candidate immune exposures from TCR beta sequences and the way those sequences occurred across donors. Every discovery cohort repertoire had been produced on one sequencing platform. The T cell repertoires of 700 or so subjects were profiled by immunosequencing and related to cytomegalovirus serostatus. In addition to the first cohort of several hundred subjects, a separate validation cohort of some 120 different subjects was used. On average, roughly 250,000 unique TCR beta nucleotide sequences were sequenced per donor among 350 to 400 genotyped donors of the cohort, with roughly a sixth of those sequences being non-productive. The number of donors typed differed by locus, with roughly 620-630 for A, B, C, DRB1 and DQB1, around 560 for DQA1, about 610 for DPA1, and roughly 450 for DPB1. Overall study outcomes, separate from this receptor: According to a later genetic analysis, donors in an Asian-associated ancestry cluster had fewer N-insertions in productive TCRs than the approximately 610-donor mean. A few of the identified cytomegalovirus-associated TCR beta chains were confirmed in vitro to be specific for cytomegalovirus antigens. At a false discovery rate of 0.05, a later analysis linked approximately 18,000 TCR beta sequences to specific HLA alleles. V-gene and J-gene trimming of TCR beta chains was associated with a missense DCLRE1C variant in a later genetic analysis, and the association was replicated in an independent cohort. Several of the top co-occurrence clusters appeared to be linked to parvovirus B19, influenza, CMV and Epstein-Barr virus, according to a later analysis. When HLA alleles, especially DR and DQ, strongly co-occurred, TCR associations were difficult to assign to individual alleles. A total of 150 or so TCR beta chains were listed by the study as associated with cytomegalovirus. A cluster of highly shared sequence variants was judged likely to be a technical artifact of the sequencing pipeline. A further reported finding was that TCR beta sequences accurately predicted the HLA-A and HLA-B alleles for most subjects in the first cohort. It was suggested by the authors that the approach could potentially be generalized to other disease states and immunological phenotypes. Correlated functional status among segregating V segments might reflect linkage disequilibrium, but an unknown experimental factor could not be ruled out. Because HLA typing was unavailable for some donors at each locus, only the typed subset was used in association tests. Most TCR sequences were seen in very few donors, while some public TCRs were found in many individuals. Because counts were too low, roughly 18 rarely observed V segments, including chromosome 9 orphons, were left out of the earlier analysis of some 600 of the donors. Because the 87-base-pair reads could not distinguish some IMGT-functional V segments, including TRBV6-2 and TRBV6-3, those segments were excluded. CMV serostatus was the only immune exposure information available for the cohort. Compared with equally common non-associated chains, HLA-associated TCR beta chains in a later analysis were more clonally expanded and had lower generation probabilities. The presence/absence analyses assumed that sequencing depth was roughly uniform across donors, and that assumption may not be true. This cohort had only TCR beta chains sequenced, and the lack of alpha or paired-chain data limited which features could be detected. In both the original and validation cohorts, the classifier was reported to diagnose cytomegalovirus status with high specificity and sensitivity. A later analysis found that TCR association rates varied across HLA loci, with DRB1 alleles showing the most associated TCRs and HLA-C alleles the fewest. According to a later analysis, most CMV-associated TCR beta chains appeared to be HLA-restricted, and the HLA associations seemed to be driven largely by CMV exposure. In an earlier analysis of around 500 of the donors, most TCR beta V segments appeared in productive rearrangements about 90% or about 30% of the time, broadly matching IMGT annotations.

The CDR3 runs 15 residues from the cysteine to the phenylalanine. Only CDR3 DNA is held: 45 bases, read in frame from base 1. CDR1 and CDR2 (LNHDA, SQIVND) derive from the germline V gene (reference sequence). Clipping removes 5 bases from V and 8 bases from J, with 10 as the unmatched junction base count. To prepare the library, the immunoSEQ multiplex PCR assay was applied. For the multiplex PCR, a mixture combining 60 forward primers for TCR Vbeta segments and 13 reverse primers for TCR Jbeta segments was used. Amplification of the CDR3 region of rearranged TCR beta genes was performed with a multiplex PCR assay on genomic DNA. On the Illumina HiSeq System, the amplified TCR beta libraries were sequenced as 87-base-pair reads. Under the source paper's analysis protocol: A later analysis counted about 80 million unique TCR beta chains across the roughly 700 repertoires, and approximately 11 million of these chains were shared by at least two donors. Raw reads were error-corrected and collapsed into unique sequences by a nearest-neighbor algorithm in which closely related sequences were merged to remove PCR and sequencing errors. CDR3 sequences were aligned to IMGT reference sequences to assign V, D and J gene segments. For a sequence to be retained, at least a six-nucleotide match to both a V gene segment and a J gene segment was required. Rearrangements were classified as productive when the CDR3 lacked stop codons and remained in frame with V and J, and all other rearrangements were classified as non-productive. Following IMGT convention, CDR3 was defined as the stretch from the second conserved V-encoded cysteine up to the conserved J-encoded phenylalanine. In an earlier analysis of around 540 of the donors, sequences lacking an unambiguous match to a single V gene segment were excluded. An earlier analysis of 587 of the donors called V segments functional above 56.7% productive rearrangements and segregating when the between-donor standard deviation exceeded 5%. A statistical classification framework was built for diagnosing cytomegalovirus status from the catalog of TCR beta chain sequences. In a later analysis, V and J genes were assigned by comparing TCR nucleotide sequences against IMGT/GENE-DB human TR gene sequences. A later analysis assigned CDR3 sequences and most-parsimonious VDJ recombination scenarios with the TCRdist pipeline. A later analysis defined each TCR beta chain by its CDR3 amino acid sequence plus V-gene family, and excluded reads lacking a unique V-gene family. In a later analysis, fewer than 650 highly shared, low-generation-probability nucleotide sequences were removed to address suspected cross-contamination and a sequencing artifact. In a later analysis, a clonal expansion index was calculated for each public chain from normalized within-repertoire ranks of inferred template counts. Generation probabilities in a later analysis came from a VDJ recombination model fitted to out-of-frame rearrangements, and those results were checked against IGoR. In a later analysis, TCR-TCR, TCR-HLA and TCR-CMV co-occurrence was scored with hypergeometric tests, and a repertoire-size bias correction was applied to TCR pairs. In a later analysis, false discovery rates were estimated by permuting HLA or CMV assignments 20 times. In a later analysis, co-occurring TCRs were grouped using DBSCAN, and TCRdist sequence similarity was added for clustering within HLA-allele-positive subsets. Repertoires with fewer than 30,000 or more than 120,000 public chains were left out of co-occurrence clustering, as were four to six repertoires with anomalous nucleotide sharing. Held by TCRdb, this immuneACCESS table contains in-frame sequences only and omits some clones. Under half of the omission traces to an unresolved V gene where checked; the cause of the rest is unknown. V and J calls and clone size are given by that table; D and trimming were obtained from the DNA. For this sample, the table gives over 120,000 clones. The ten largest clonotypes hold more than 0.8% of the sample.

The cohort consisted of 600 to 700 healthy bone marrow donors. All cohort members were sampled while nominally healthy, although unrecorded immune exposures were likely present. The donor was CMV seronegative and belonged to the group of over 350 seronegative cohort members. Each donor provided a peripheral blood sample, and peripheral blood mononuclear cells were used for TCR beta sequencing. The Qiagen DNeasy Blood Extraction Kit was used to extract genomic DNA from the blood cell samples. As to this clone: Its antigen specificity is not known.

This sequence was found in a male donor in good health and CMV-seronegative. Sequenced input: PBMCs. This receptor chain uses TRBV19 and TRBJ1-4, with 8 bases aligning to TRBD1. The nucleotide sequence reads as follows: TGTGCCAGTAGTCAAGACAGGGGTCTACTCGAAAAACTGTTTTTT. This encodes CASSQDRGLLEKLFF.